Listed here are 26 T cell receptor beta chains from one sample, sequenced in a study of blood T cell repertoires in COVID-19. Clones were sequenced by immunoSEQ multiplex PCR, and TCRdb holds only the in-frame ones, with some missing. The data contain roughly 250,000 clones, 65% to 90% of them seen just once; the ten biggest clones take up 4.5% to 5%. Sequences were obtained from peripheral blood. These receptors were obtained from a woman older than 75 with active or convalescent COVID-19.

The chain combines TRBV27 with TRBJ2-5; 7 nucleotides agree with TRBD1. Per the germline V gene, CDR1 is MNHEY and CDR2 is SMNVEV (reference sequence). The CDR3 loop spans 13 amino acids. Trimming took 5 bases from V and 1 from J; bases not matched to a gene: 1. As DNA, the CDR3 is TGTGCCAGCAGTGGGACAGTCCAAGAGACCCAGTACTTC. It translates to CASSGTVQETQYF.

The rearrangement links TRBV28 to TRBJ2-1; 10 bases align to TRBD1. Per germline, CDR1 MDHEN and CDR2 SYDVKM. This CDR3 has 16 amino acids. V was clipped by 7 bases and J by 6 bases; unmatched bases: 12. The CDR3 bases are TGTGCCAGCACCCTACCCTTAGGACAGGGGGTCAATGAGCAGTTCTTC. Its protein is CASTLPLGQGVNEQFF.

This clone has only one observation. The chain combines TRBV3-1 (or the pseudogene TRBV3-2) with TRBJ1-2, with 8 bases fitting TRBD1. With 4 bases clipped from V and 7 bases from J, the junction kept 5 bases outside the gene matches. CDR1 and CDR2 (germline): LGHDT, YNNKEL (reference sequence). The CDR3 length is 13 residues. The CDR3 here is CASSPGQGPGYTF. The CDR3 DNA reads as TGTGCCAGCAGCCCCGGACAGGGTCCTGGCTACACCTTC.

V gene TRBV30 combines with J gene TRBJ1-5; maybe TRBD1 (5 bases). The CDR3 extends over 15 amino acids. V was cut by 3 bases and J by 6 bases, with 18 bases left in between. CDR1 is GTSNPN and CDR2 is SVGIG in the germline V gene (reference sequence). The CDR3 sequence: CAWSPLSGGGQPQHF. DNA for the CDR3: TGTGCCTGGAGCCCCTTATCGGGGGGTGGTCAGCCCCAGCATTTT.

The gene calls are TRBV24-1 and TRBJ2-5; D is unclear. This CDR3 has 15 residues. The germline V gene has CDR1 KGHDR and CDR2 SFDVKD. The V end lost 0 bases, the J end lost 4 bases, and 11 bases lay between the germline ends. The CDR3 region has the DNA TGTGCCACCAGTGATTTGCGCTCGCCGGGAGAGACCCAGTACTTC. This translates into CATSDLRSPGETQYF.

The chain has TRBV6-5 and TRBJ1-2; TRBD1 aligns across 7 bases. This CDR3 spans 15 amino acids. V trimming: 0 bases; J trimming: 4 bases; junction bases outside the gene matches: 5. CDR1 and CDR2 (germline): MNHEY, SVGAGI. The CDR3 spells CASSYSNRGTYGYTF. The CDR3 coding sequence is TGTGCCAGCAGTTACTCGAACAGGGGTACCTATGGCTACACCTTC.

This sequence joins TRBV28 and TRBJ2-1; weak D call: TRBD1 (6 bases). Germline V gene sequence: CDR1 MDHEN, CDR2 SYDVKM. Trimming shortened V by 5 bases and J by 16 bases, and 15 bases separated the two germline ends. CDR3 length: 11 amino acids. CDR3 region: CASSRIQGIFF. DNA for the CDR3: TGTGCCAGCAGTCGGATACAGGGAATATTCTTC.

This rearrangement joins TRBV28 to TRBJ2-3; TRBD2 matches at 8 bases. J was trimmed by 1 base and V by 6 bases; bases with no gene match: 6. Germline V lookup: CDR1 MDHEN, CDR2 SYDVKM. The CDR3 spans 15 residues. CDR3 nucleotides: TGTGCCAGCAGGATTGAGACTAGCGGCACAGATACGCAGTATTTT. Translation: CASRIETSGTDTQYF.

CDR3 in DNA: TGTGCCAGTAGTTCTCTAGCGGGGCACACCGGGGAGCTGTTTTTT. Protein product: CASSSLAGHTGELFF. The chain recombines TRBV19 with TRBJ2-2; TRBD2 matches at 9 bases. The CDR3 consists of 15 residues. Germline loops: CDR1 LNHDA, CDR2 SQIVND (reference sequence). J gave up 3 bases and V 5 bases, and 4 bases lay outside the gene matches.

The chain combines TRBV18 with TRBJ1-5; maybe TRBD1 (5 bases). This CDR3 has 17 amino acids. Germline CDR1 and CDR2: KGHSH and LQKENI. Trimming left V 6 bases short and J 0 bases short, with 18 bases between. Written as DNA, the CDR3 is TGTGCCAGCTCGCAATCCAGGGTTCCTAATAGCAATCAGCCCCAGCATTTT. Translation gives CASSQSRVPNSNQPQHF.

The chain combines TRBV6-1 with TRBJ1-5, with D maybe TRBD1 (6 bases). Trimming removed 3 bases from V and 2 bases from J, with 14 bases in between. The CDR3 runs to 16 residues. Germline V CDR1 and CDR2: MNHNS, SASEGT. CDR3 bases: TGTGCCAGCAGTGATTGGGGGGGCATAGGCAATCAGCCCCAGCATTTT. It yields the protein CASSDWGGIGNQPQHF.

The rearrangement joins TRBV4-1 to TRBJ2-1, with 9 bases fitting TRBD2. The germline gives CDR1 MGHRA, CDR2 YSYEKL. The CDR3 consists of 17 residues. Losses at the gene ends were 1 base for V and 7 bases for J; bases not matched to a gene: 11. The CDR3 DNA reads as TGCGCCAGCAGCCAAGGGAGCGGGGGGCCGATAGGGAATGAGCAGTTCTTC. Translation gives CASSQGSGGPIGNEQFF.

The chain links TRBV5-5 to TRBJ1-1; no definite D call. Per the germline V gene, CDR1 is SGHKS and CDR2 is YYEKEE (reference sequence). Trimming stripped 0 bases from V and 1 base from J, with 7 bases between. This CDR3 has 14 amino acids. CDR3: CASSLATGNTEAFF. CDR3 coding DNA: TGTGCCAGCAGCTTGGCGACGGGGAACACTGAAGCTTTCTTT. Full variable domain (missing parts from reference TRBV5-5 and TRBJ1-1): DAGVTQSPTHLIKTRGQQVTLRCSPISGHKSVSWYQQVLGQGPQFIFQYYEKEERGRGNFPDRFSARQFPNYSSELNVNALLLGDSALYLCASSLATGNTEAFFGQGTRLTVV.

V is TRBV2 and J is TRBJ1-1, with 9 bases aligning to TRBD1. CDR1 SNHLY and CDR2 FYNNEI come from the germline V gene. Unmatched junction bases numbered 5, after V lost 5 bases and J lost 1 base. The CDR3 has 15 amino acids. The CDR3 nucleotides read TGTGCCAGCAGTCTACAGGGGGCGGAGAACACTGAAGCTTTCTTT. Translated, it gives CASSLQGAENTEAFF. The whole variable domain, filled in from reference TRBV2 and TRBJ1-1, reads EPEVTQTPSHQVTQMGQEVILRCVPISNHLYFYWYRQILGQKVEFLVSFYNNEISEKSEIFDDQFSVERPDGSNFTLKIRSTKLEDSAMYFCASSLQGAENTEAFFGQGTRLTVV.

V is TRBV7-6 and J is TRBJ1-2; 8 bases map to TRBD1. The CDR3 totals 15 residues. Per germline, CDR1 SGHVS and CDR2 FNYEAQ. The trim removed 5 bases at V and 7 bases at J, leaving 12 bases unmatched. CDR3 sequence reads: CASSDSLAGGLGYTF. CDR3 nucleotide sequence: TGTGCCAGCAGCGACTCCCTGGCAGGGGGCCTTGGCTACACCTTC.

The rearrangement joins TRBV5-1 to TRBJ2-7; TRBD1 matches at 7 bases. The V gene's germline CDR1 is SGHRS and CDR2 YFSETQ. With V trimmed by 1 base and J by 3 bases, 7 bases remained unmatched. This CDR3 contains 15 residues. The CDR3 nucleotides are TGCGCCAGCAGCTTGACCCTCGGGACAGTCTACGAGCAGTACTTC. This translates into CASSLTLGTVYEQYF.

The sample holds a few counts of this clone. V usage is TRBV18 and J usage is TRBJ2-3; no clear D. The CDR3 covers 14 residues. The germline V gene encodes CDR1 KGHSH and CDR2 LQKENI. Trimming took off 2 bases at V and 1 base at J, with 7 bases between the two ends. CDR3 DNA sequence: TGTGCCAGCTCACCAGTTTCGGGCACAGATACGCAGTATTTT. Translating it yields CASSPVSGTDTQYF.

The J gene is TRBJ2-2, the V gene TRBV19, with TRBD2 matching over 8 bases. The V and J ends lost 3 bases and 4 bases, in that order; junction bases with no gene match: 7. The CDR3 sequence is 16 residues long. Germline V gene data show CDR1 as LNHDA and CDR2 as SQIVND (reference sequence). CDR3 nucleotide sequence: TGTGCCAGTAGTATGGCAGCGGGAGTGGTCACCGGGGAGCTGTTTTTT. This gives the protein CASSMAAGVVTGELFF.

V gene TRBV5-1 combines with J gene TRBJ1-6; the match to TRBD1 covers 7 bases. The CDR3 is made up of 17 amino acids. V dropped 1 base and J dropped 5; count of bases not matched to a gene: 9. CDR1 and CDR2 from the germline V gene are SGHRS and YFSETQ. CDR3 DNA sequence: TGCGCCAGCAGCTTGAGGGGGCCCTTTTCGGATAATTCACCCCTCCACTTT. As protein: CASSLRGPFSDNSPLHF.

This chain joins TRBV24-1 and TRBJ1-2; TRBD1 agrees at 7 bases. There are 12 residues in the CDR3. From germline, CDR1 is KGHDR and CDR2 SFDVKD. The J segment lost 7 bases and the V segment lost 4 bases, leaving 2 bases of the junction unmatched. CDR3 sequence reads: CATSDYRGGYTF. The CDR3 region has the DNA TGTGCCACCAGTGACTACAGGGGTGGCTACACCTTC.

The chain uses TRBV18 and TRBJ2-7; 12 bases map to TRBD1. CDR1 KGHSH and CDR2 LQKENI come from the germline V gene. Losses at the gene ends were 4 bases for V and 3 bases for J; bases not matched to a gene: 4. CDR3 length: 15 residues. CDR3 protein: CASSRGQGANYEQYF. CDR3 nucleotides: TGTGCCAGCTCACGGGGACAGGGGGCGAACTACGAGCAGTACTTC.

The CDR3 here is CSPVGKKRVLANQPQHF. CDR3 nucleotide sequence: TGCAGCCCGGTGGGTAAGAAGCGGGTATTAGCGAATCAGCCCCAGCATTTT. The J gene is TRBJ1-5, the V gene TRBV29-1; no reliable D call. V was shortened by 8 bases and J by 4 bases, with 27 bases between the two germline ends. The CDR3 runs to 17 residues. Germline assignment: CDR1 SQVTM and CDR2 ANQGSEA.

The CDR3 spells CASSVNPGLQNTEAFF. The CDR3 DNA follows: TGCGCCAGCAGCGTCAACCCGGGACTCCAGAACACTGAAGCTTTCTTT. The chain carries TRBV5-1 and TRBJ1-1; a weak D match, TRBD1 (5 bases). The CDR3 runs to 16 residues. Germline CDR1 reads SGHRS; CDR2 reads YFSETQ. The ends were cut back, 4 bases at V and 1 base at J, with 17 bases in the middle.

The gene calls are TRBV18 and TRBJ1-2; D possibly corresponds to TRBD1 (5 bases). Germline CDR1 reads KGHSH; CDR2 reads LQKENI. The V and J ends lost 1 base and 6 bases respectively, with 9 bases between them. This CDR3 is built from 13 residues. In nucleotides, the CDR3 is TGTGCCAGCTCACCACAGGGGCTGGATGGCTACACCTTC. Residues: CASSPQGLDGYTF.

The CDR3 DNA follows: TGTGCCAGCAGACTCTTCCAGAGGTCCTCATTTGAGCAGTTCTTC. This encodes CASRLFQRSSFEQFF. The chain recombines TRBV11-3 with TRBJ2-1; the D is unclear. V lost 6 bases and J lost 9, with 21 bases in between. Looked up from germline, CDR1 is SGHNT and CDR2 is YENEEA. The CDR3 runs 15 residues.

The DNA for the CDR3 is TGTGCCACCAGCAGAGATCAACAAGAGACCCAGTACTTC. Its translation: CATSRDQQETQYF. The chain links TRBV15 to TRBJ2-5; D is unclear. CDR1 is LNHNV and CDR2 is YYDKDF in the germline V gene (reference sequence). The CDR3 contains 13 residues. V was pared by 0 bases and J by 2 bases, with 4 bases between.